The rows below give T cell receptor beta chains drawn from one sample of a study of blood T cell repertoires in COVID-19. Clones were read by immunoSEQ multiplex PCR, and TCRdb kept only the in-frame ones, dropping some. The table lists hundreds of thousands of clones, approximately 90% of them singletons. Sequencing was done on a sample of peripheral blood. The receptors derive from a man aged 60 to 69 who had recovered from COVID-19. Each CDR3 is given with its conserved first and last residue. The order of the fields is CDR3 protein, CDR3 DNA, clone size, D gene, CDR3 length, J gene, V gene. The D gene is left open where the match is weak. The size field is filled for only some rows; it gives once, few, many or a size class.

CDR3: CAWSRGQGREQYF
DNA: TGTGCCTGGAGTAGAGGCCAGGGGCGTGAGCAGTACTTC
size: NA
D: NA
length: 13
J: TRBJ2-7
V: TRBV30

CDR3: CASSLAGLAIPEELFF
DNA: TGCGCCAGCAGCTTGGCGGGACTAGCTATCCCGGAGGAGCTGTTTTTT
size: NA
D: TRBD2
length: 16
J: TRBJ2-2
V: TRBV5-1

CDR3: CASSLSGGAGNTEAFF
DNA: TGTGCCAGCAGCTTATCCGGGGGGGCCGGGAACACTGAAGCTTTCTTT
size: NA
D: NA
length: 16
J: TRBJ1-1
V: TRBV7-9

CDR3: CASSMGQSNYGYTF
DNA: TGTGCCAGTAGTATGGGGCAGTCGAACTATGGCTACACCTTC
size: NA
D: NA
length: 14
J: TRBJ1-2
V: TRBV19

CDR3: CASRKQGNSGYTF
DNA: TGTGCCAGCAGAAAGCAGGGAAATTCTGGCTACACCTTC
size: once
D: NA
length: 13
J: TRBJ1-2
V: TRBV9

CDR3: CARVRHHMKPQHF
DNA: TGTGCCAGAGTACGACACCACATGAAGCCCCAGCATTTT
size: NA
D: NA
length: 13
J: TRBJ1-5
V: TRBV21-1

CDR3: CASSPGARAGDTQYF
DNA: TGTGCCAGCAGCCCAGGGGCAAGGGCCGGAGATACGCAGTATTTT
size: NA
D: NA
length: 15
J: TRBJ2-3
V: TRBV9

CDR3: CASRKEAGLNQPQHF
DNA: TGTGCCAGCAGAAAAGAGGCAGGGCTAAATCAGCCCCAGCATTTT
size: NA
D: NA
length: 15
J: TRBJ1-5
V: TRBV2

CDR3: CASSSFLGAYEQYF
DNA: TGTGCCAGCAGCTCGTTCCTAGGGGCCTACGAGCAGTACTTC
size: NA
D: NA
length: 14
J: TRBJ2-7
V: TRBV5-4

CDR3: CASSPLQGAGGYTF
DNA: TGTGCCAGCAGTCCCCTCCAGGGGGCAGGAGGCTACACCTTC
size: NA
D: TRBD1
length: 14
J: TRBJ1-2
V: TRBV6-5

CDR3: CASSFQAADTQYF
DNA: TGTGCCAGCAGCTTCCAAGCGGCAGATACGCAGTATTTT
size: NA
D: NA
length: 13
J: TRBJ2-3
V: TRBV5-6